The clone carrying this T cell receptor (beta chain) has more than one count but fewer than ten. What it binds is unknown. Multiplex touch-down PCR with TRB-A/B primers amplified rearranged V-D-J TRB sequences. TCRdb re-called the multiplex PCR reads with MiXCR, one entry per CDR3 protein. This repertoire shows around 12,000 distinct CDR3 sequences, 20% to 25% found once; its top ten account for 4.5% to 6%. This sample is drawn from a study of T cell repertoires in aging, cancer and after chemotherapy. Germline loops: CDR1 SGHTA, CDR2 FQGTGA. The CDR3 length is 18 residues. V dropped 4 bases and J dropped 0; count of bases not matched to a gene: 5. Peripheral blood genomic DNA, not sorted cells or RNA, was the template. Study findings and constraints: Median generation probability rose over the chemotherapy interval in each cancer cohort, suggesting rebound thymic output.

The material sequenced was blood. The chain has TRBV7-3 and TRBJ2-5; 16 nucleotides match TRBD2. The sequence came from a human donor in good health. The CDR3 sequence is CASSSGLAGGVDQETQYF. CDR3 DNA sequence: TGTGCCAGCAGCTCGGGACTAGCGGGGGGGGTTGACCAAGAGACCCAGTACTTC.